This is a list of T cell receptor beta chains from one sample in a study of shared clonotypes between healthy human individuals. TCRdb's table, derived via immunoSEQ multiplex PCR, lists solely in-frame clones and lacks some. The data hold 1,500,000 or so clones, with around 97% observed a single time. The sequencing input was naive CD4+ T cells sorted from blood. All receptors come from a man aged 25 to 40 in good health. Both conserved end residues are part of each CDR3. Each record gives: D gene, V gene, clone size, J gene, CDR3 DNA, CDR3 protein. D genes are given only for firm matches. Size is omitted from some rows. Given values are once, few, many or a class for expanded clones.

.	TRBV9	.	TRBJ2-7	TGTGCCAGCAGCGCAGGACCTTACAGCTACGAGCAGTACTTC	CASSAGPYSYEQYF
TRBD2	TRBV30	.	TRBJ2-5	TGTGCCTGGAGTGTAAGGACTAGCGGGAGAGATCACCAAGAGACCCAGTACTTC	CAWSVRTSGRDHQETQYF
TRBD1	TRBV28	.	TRBJ2-7	TGTGCCAGCAGTGCCCTAGACAGGGGGCTCGAGCAGTACTTC	CASSALDRGLEQYF
.	TRBV5-5	.	TRBJ2-3	TGTGCCAGCAGCTGGACGGATGATGCCGGTACGCAGTATTTT	CASSWTDDAGTQYF
.	TRBV6-5	.	TRBJ2-3	TGTGCCAGCGGCGACAAGCCATCCACAGATACGCAGTATTTT	CASGDKPSTDTQYF
TRBD1	TRBV5-1	.	TRBJ2-3	TGCGCCAGCAGCTCAACCAGGGGGCTAAGAAGCACAGATACGCAGTATTTT	CASSSTRGLRSTDTQYF
.	TRBV2	.	TRBJ1-1	TGTGCCAGCAGACCGACCAGGGGGAACACTGAAGCTTTCTTT	CASRPTRGNTEAFF
TRBD1	TRBV7-8	.	TRBJ2-1	TGTGCCAGCAGCTACGGACAGGGGGCGAGCAATGAGCAGTTCTTC	CASSYGQGASNEQFF
.	TRBV4-3	.	TRBJ1-1	TGCGCCAGCAGCCAAGAGGGGGGGCTGTCCACTGAAGCTTTCTTT	CASSQEGGLSTEAFF
TRBD2	TRBV18	.	TRBJ2-3	TGTGCCAGCTCACTAAACCTAGCGGAGAGCACAGATACGCAGTATTTT	CASSLNLAESTDTQYF
.	TRBV10-3	.	TRBJ2-1	TGTGCCATCAGTGACAGGGAAAGCTCCTACAATGAGCAGTTCTTC	CAISDRESSYNEQFF
TRBD1	TRBV5-8	.	TRBJ1-1	TGTGCCAGCAGCCTTAGACAGGGGGCGACTGAAGCTTTCTTT	CASSLRQGATEAFF
.	TRBV4-3	.	TRBJ2-7	TGCGCCAGCAGCCAAACCAACCGGGTCGACTACGAGCAGTACTTC	CASSQTNRVDYEQYF
TRBD2	TRBV6-1	.	TRBJ2-7	TGTGCCAGCAGTGAAGGACTAGCGGGAGGGAGCGAGCAGTACTTC	CASSEGLAGGSEQYF
.	TRBV7-8	.	TRBJ2-7	TGTGCCAGCAGCTTAGTGGCTACTCGGGAGCAGTACTTC	CASSLVATREQYF
TRBD1	TRBV5-1	.	TRBJ2-1	TGCGCCAGCAGCTCCCGGACAGGGGACAATGAGCAGTTCTTC	CASSSRTGDNEQFF
.	TRBV19	.	TRBJ1-5	TGTGCCAGTAGTTCAGAACAGGGAACACCTAGGAATCAGCCCCAGCATTTT	CASSSEQGTPRNQPQHF
.	TRBV7-2	.	TRBJ1-2	TGTGCCAGCAGCTTAGAGTTTCGGGACGGGTACTTC	CASSLEFRDGYF
.	TRBV28	.	TRBJ2-1	TGTGCCAGTGGAAGCTCCTACAATGAGCAGTTCTTC	CASGSSYNEQFF
.	TRBV2	.	TRBJ2-1	TGTGCCAGCAACCCCCCCCGCGGGAACAATGAGCAGTTCTTC	CASNPPRGNNEQFF
.	TRBV7-9	.	TRBJ2-5	TGTGCCAGCAGGATAGAGAATCAAGAGACCCAGTACTTC	CASRIENQETQYF
.	TRBV2	.	TRBJ2-2	TGTGCCAGCAGTGAACGGGACACCGGGGAGCTGTTTTTT	CASSERDTGELFF
TRBD1	TRBV6-5	.	TRBJ2-2	TGTGCCAGCAATAAAGGGTCGACAGGGTCCGGGGAGCTGTTTTTT	CASNKGSTGSGELFF
.	TRBV7-9	.	TRBJ1-1	TGTGCCAGCAGCACCGTCTGGGGCCCGAACACTGAAGCTTTCTTT	CASSTVWGPNTEAFF
.	TRBV9	few	TRBJ1-3	TGTGCCAGCAGCGTGGACGGTCGCCTGCGCGGAAACACCATATATTTT	CASSVDGRLRGNTIYF
.	TRBV2	.	TRBJ2-7	TGTGCCAGCAGATCGAGGGTCCCATCGAAGGAGCAGTACTTC	CASRSRVPSKEQYF
TRBD1	TRBV27	.	TRBJ2-7	TGTGCCAGCAGTTCCGGGACAGTGAGCTCCTACGAGCAGTACTTC	CASSSGTVSSYEQYF
TRBD1	TRBV28	.	TRBJ1-2	TGTGCCAGCAGTCCCGGACAGGGGCAGGGCTACACCTTC	CASSPGQGQGYTF
.	TRBV5-6	.	TRBJ2-5	TGTGCCAGCAGCTTGTGGCAGGGAGAGACCCAGTACTTC	CASSLWQGETQYF
.	TRBV5-4	.	TRBJ2-1	TGTGCCAGCAGTGCCGGGACGCTACGGAATGAGCAGTTCTTC	CASSAGTLRNEQFF
.	TRBV5-1	.	TRBJ1-4	TGCGCCAGCAGCTTGTTGGCCAGGGGCGGAGAAAAACTGTTTTTT	CASSLLARGGEKLFF
.	TRBV28	.	TRBJ2-7	TGTGCCAGTCTCGCAGGCATGACCTACGAGCAGTACTTC	CASLAGMTYEQYF
TRBD2	TRBV18	.	TRBJ2-7	TGTCTATCAACAGCGGGCGGTCTAGCGGGAGAAGAGCAGTACTTC	CLSTAGGLAGEEQYF
.	TRBV30	once	TRBJ2-7	TGTGCCTGGAGTGTACACGATCCCTACGAGCAGTACTTC	CAWSVHDPYEQYF
TRBD1	TRBV7-9	.	TRBJ2-7	TGTGCCAGCAGCTCCCCGACAGGGACCTACGAGCAGTACTTC	CASSSPTGTYEQYF